Each of the 16 T cell receptor beta chains below was sequenced from the same sample in a study of neurological immune-mediated disorders. TCRdb analysed the 5' RACE reads with MiXCR anew, one entry per CDR3 protein. The data hold 55,000 to 70,000 distinct CDR3 sequences, with 3% to 4% observed a single time. Input material: PBMCs. These receptors all come from a woman in her 50s with multiple sclerosis.

Many counts were recorded for this clonotype. The chain joins TRBV20-1 to TRBJ2-7; D call uncertain. The germline V gene encodes CDR1 DFQATT and CDR2 SNEGSKA (reference sequence). Trimming took 5 bases from V and 1 from J, leaving 6 bases between them. This CDR3 comprises 11 residues. CDR3 in DNA: TGCAGTGCTTTAGCATCCTACGAGCAGTACTTC. This gives the protein CSALASYEQYF.

In its sample, this clonotype was seen many times. The J gene is TRBJ1-5, the V gene TRBV5-6; 8 nucleotides line up with TRBD1. This CDR3 has 14 residues. Trimming took 1 base from V and 7 from J; bases not matched to a gene: 4. The germline V gene encodes CDR1 SGHDT and CDR2 YYEEEE. CDR3 protein: CASSLSGGGQPQHF. CDR3 sequence (DNA): TGTGCCAGCAGCTTGTCAGGGGGCGGGCAGCCCCAGCATTTT. Full variable domain (outside the CDR3, taken from reference TRBV5-6 and TRBJ1-5): DAGVTQSPTHLIKTRGQQVTLRCSPKSGHDTVSWYQQALGQGPQFIFQYYEEEERQRGNFPDRFSGHQFPNYSSELNVNALLLGDSALYLCASSLSGGGQPQHFGDGTRLSIL.

This clonotype was recorded at least ten times. This sequence joins TRBV20-1 and TRBJ1-5, with D hard to call. V was cut by 3 bases and J by 0 bases, with 12 bases left in between. Germline V lookup: CDR1 DFQATT, CDR2 SNEGSKA (reference sequence). This CDR3 contains 15 residues. DNA of the CDR3: TGCAGTGCTAGTTTGTCACTTTATAGCAATCAGCCCCAGCATTTT. It yields the protein CSASLSLYSNQPQHF.

This clonotype was seen at least ten times. The V call is TRBV20-1, the J call TRBJ2-3; 13 positions agree with TRBD2. V shed 4 bases and J 0 bases; nucleotides not matched to a gene: 7. The CDR3 loop spans 17 amino acids. Germline assignment: CDR1 DFQATT and CDR2 SNEGSKA (reference sequence). The CDR3 reads CSAIRLAGGSSTDTQYF. The CDR3 DNA is TGCAGTGCTATCCGACTAGCGGGAGGATCAAGCACAGATACGCAGTATTTT.

Ten or more counts support this clonotype. The rearrangement joins TRBV5-1 to TRBJ1-5; TRBD1 matches 10 bases. The CDR3 loop spans 16 amino acids. Looked up from germline, CDR1 is SGHRS and CDR2 is YFSETQ. The V segment lost 4 bases and the J segment 0 bases; nucleotides outside the gene matches: 4. CDR3 sequence (DNA): TGCGCCAGCAGCGCCGGGACAGGGGATAGCAATCAGCCCCAGCATTTT. It codes for CASSAGTGDSNQPQHF.

In this sample, this clonotype turned up many times. The J gene is TRBJ1-5, the V gene TRBV7-2, with TRBD1 matching 9 bases. The trim removed 7 bases at V and 7 bases at J, leaving 8 bases unmatched. Germline V gene data show CDR1 as SGHTA and CDR2 as FQGNSA. CDR3 size: 14 residues. As DNA, the CDR3 is TGTGCCAGCAACCGGGACAGGGAAGGACAGCCCCAGCATTTT. It is translated as CASNRDREGQPQHF.

This clonotype was seen many times. Germline and junction disagree at one end, which may indicate a read error. V is TRBV7-7 and J is TRBJ2-5; the D gene is possibly TRBD2 (5 bases). The length of the CDR3 is 13 residues. Germline V gives CDR1 SSHAT, CDR2 FNYEAQ (reference sequence). This chain's CDR3 is CASSSRTRETQYF. The CDR3, as DNA: TGTGCTAGCAGCTCGAGGACTCGGGAGACCCAGTACTTC.

Only a few counts were recorded for this clonotype. CDR3 protein: CASSQGQANTEAFF. The CDR3 DNA reads as TGTGCCAGCAGCCAAGGACAAGCTAACACTGAAGCTTTCTTT. This chain joins TRBV4-2 and TRBJ1-1, with D hard to call. Per germline, CDR1 LGHNA and CDR2 YNFKEQ. The CDR3 sequence is 14 residues long. The germline V and J ends were trimmed by 1 base and 2 bases, with 8 bases remaining between them.

This clonotype was detected many times. V usage is TRBV7-6 and J usage is TRBJ2-1; D possibly corresponds to TRBD2 (5 bases). Trimming cost V 5 bases and J 10 bases, with 12 bases left between them. CDR1 and CDR2 (germline): SGHVS, FNYEAQ. This CDR3 has 12 residues. The CDR3 DNA sequence: TGTGCCAGCAGCCTCCCCCGAGGGGAGCAGTTCTTC. Protein sequence: CASSLPRGEQFF.

This clonotype came up many times. J is TRBJ1-4 and V is TRBV6-2 or TRBV6-3; 8 nucleotides agree with TRBD1. There are 16 residues in the CDR3. The V and J ends lost 2 bases and 6 bases, in that order; junction bases with no gene match: 8. From germline, CDR1 is MNHEY and CDR2 SVGEGT. DNA of the CDR3: TGTGCCAGCAGTTACAGACCGACAGGGGTGGATGAAAAACTGTTTTTT. Encoded protein: CASSYRPTGVDEKLFF.

This clonotype has a count of ten or more. The chain recombines TRBV6-5 with TRBJ1-1; 9 nucleotides agree with TRBD1. Germline V gene lookup returns CDR1 MNHEY and CDR2 SVGAGI. V lost 5 bases to trimming and J lost 14 bases; unmatched junction nucleotides: 12. The CDR3 has 13 amino acids. The CDR3 DNA sequence: TGTGCCAGCAGTAATCCTACAGGGGGCGCGAGGTTCTTT. Amino acids: CASSNPTGGARFF.

This clonotype rates as medium-sized. This chain joins TRBV15 and TRBJ2-3; 11 bases are shared with TRBD2. The J segment lost 4 bases and the V segment lost 0 bases, leaving 0 bases of the junction unmatched. CDR3 length: 15 residues. Germline loops: CDR1 LNHNV, CDR2 YYDKDF (reference sequence). CDR3: CATSRDSGGADTQYF. CDR3 DNA: TGTGCCACCAGCAGAGATAGCGGGGGGGCAGATACGCAGTATTTT.

This clonotype appeared many times. The chain is built from TRBV20-1 and TRBJ2-3, with 7 positions matching TRBD2. There are 14 residues in the CDR3. V lost 7 bases, J lost 2 bases, and 9 bases stayed unmatched. The germline V gene has CDR1 DFQATT and CDR2 SNEGSKA (reference sequence). The DNA of the CDR3 is TGCAGTGGGCTGACGGGAGGAAACACAGATACGCAGTATTTT. Translation gives CSGLTGGNTDTQYF.

This clonotype was recorded at least ten times. The rearrangement joins TRBV29-1 to TRBJ2-3; 8 positions match TRBD2. V gave up 3 bases and J gave up 1 base; unmatched junction bases: 0. Germline V gene lookup returns CDR1 SQVTM and CDR2 ANQGSEA. The CDR3 covers 13 residues. CDR3 sequence (DNA): TGCAGCGTTGACGGGGGGGGCACAGATACGCAGTATTTT. Translation gives CSVDGGGTDTQYF.

This clonotype was observed at least ten times. The chain couples TRBV27 to TRBJ2-1; a weak D match, TRBD2 (5 bases). The CDR3 covers 13 residues. Germline CDR1 is MNHEY and CDR2 is SMNVEV (reference sequence). Trimming took off 6 bases at V and 7 bases at J, with 13 bases between the two ends. The CDR3 DNA reads as TGTGCCAGCAGACTAGTCGGACTGAATGAGCAGTTCTTC. It encodes CASRLVGLNEQFF.

This clonotype was seen many times. V is TRBV4-2 and J is TRBJ1-5; the D is unclear. Germline lookup yields CDR1 LGHNA and CDR2 YNFKEQ. V lost 0 bases to trimming and J lost 5 bases, with 5 bases between them. This CDR3 spans 13 amino acids. The CDR3 region has the DNA TGTGCCAGCAGCCAAGATCGGGATCAGCCCCAGCATTTT. It is translated as CASSQDRDQPQHF.